The clone carrying this T cell receptor (beta chain) was detected only a few times. The sample belongs to a study of T cells after yellow fever vaccination. Each CDR3 protein gets one entry after TCRdb re-called the 5' RACE reads with MiXCR. The table records some 300,000 distinct CDR3 sequences, around 10% of them present only once. The CDR3 loop spans 14 amino acids. The germline CDR1 and CDR2 sequences are LGHNA and YSLEER. Deletions cut 1 base from V and 5 bases from J, with 9 bases between. The rearrangement links TRBV4-3 to TRBJ2-1; perhaps TRBD1 as D (5 bases). The sequences come from CD4+ T cells sorted from PBMCs, collected 5 days after the yellow fever booster vaccination. This TCR was recovered from a young man who received the YFV17D yellow fever vaccine. CDR3 DNA: TGCGCCAGCAGCCAAGGGGGCGCGGACAATGAGCAGTTCTTC. It translates to CASSQGGADNEQFF.